These 26 T cell receptor beta chains originate from one sample sequenced in a study of T cells expressing NK-cell markers. TCRdb processed the 5' RACE reads again and assigns one entry to each CDR3 protein, with no DNA. This listing includes almost 450,000 distinct CDR3 sequences. Source material: blood T cells: a sorted CD56 or NKG2C T cell subset, CD4+ or CD8+ T cells, or bulk PBMC T cells (not recorded which). The receptors come from a woman between 18 and 69 years old in good health.

The genes are TRBV2 and TRBJ2-6; TCRdb's assignment of TRBD1 cannot be checked, as there is no DNA. CDR1 is SNHLY, CDR2 FYNNEI, per germline. This CDR3 spans 19 amino acids. The chain's CDR3 is CASSQIYSAGGTGANVLTF.

The chain uses TRBV19 and TRBJ2-1. The CDR3 contains 16 residues. Germline V gene lookup returns CDR1 LNHDA and CDR2 SQIVND (reference sequence). The CDR3 sequence: CASSIDPGGAYNEQFF.

The CDR3 sequence is CASSLTLEGYGYTF. This sequence joins TRBV7-8 and TRBJ1-2. The CDR3 is 14 residues long. The V gene's germline CDR1 is SGHVS and CDR2 FQNEAQ.

The CDR3 loop reads CASNQGGLADNEQFF. The rearrangement uses TRBV7-9 and TRBJ2-1; as DNA is missing, the TRBD2 call by TCRdb cannot be tested. Germline V gene lookup returns CDR1 SEHNR and CDR2 FQNEAQ (reference sequence). The CDR3 runs 15 residues.

The rearrangement links TRBV12-5 to TRBJ2-1. Germline V gene data show CDR1 as LGHNT and CDR2 as FRNRAP. CDR3 length: 15 residues. CDR3 sequence: CASGLGEYSYNEQFF.

This chain uses TRBV5-1 with TRBJ2-7; lacking DNA, the TRBD2 call made by TCRdb goes unchecked. From germline, CDR1 is SGHRS and CDR2 YFSETQ. The CDR3 loop spans 16 amino acids. CDR3 sequence: CASSLSPTSGKYEQYF.

The chain carries TRBV7-8 and TRBJ2-1. Germline V lookup: CDR1 SGHVS, CDR2 FQNEAQ. The CDR3 covers 14 residues. The CDR3: CASRSPRYGNEQFF.

The chain recombines TRBV4-2 with TRBJ2-7; TCRdb outputs TRBD1, but without DNA this stays unchecked. The germline V gene encodes CDR1 LGHNA and CDR2 YNFKEQ. This CDR3 contains 16 residues. CDR3 amino acids: CASSQDVWRGLSGQYF.

The genes are TRBV9 and TRBJ2-2. The length of the CDR3 is 19 residues. Germline V gives CDR1 SGDLS, CDR2 YYNGEE. CDR3: CASSVGVGLVLAITGELFF.

The rearrangement links TRBV9 to TRBJ2-1; TCRdb picks TRBD2, but there is no DNA to check that call. This CDR3 has 19 residues. Looked up from germline, CDR1 is SGDLS and CDR2 is YYNGEE. The CDR3 reads CASSASLRTSGQTYNEQFF.

The chain recombines TRBV5-1 with TRBJ2-2; TCRdb proposes TRBD2, but this gene call is untestable without DNA. Per germline, CDR1 SGHRS and CDR2 YFSETQ. There are 15 residues in the CDR3. The CDR3 here is CASQLGDLSTGELFF.

V and J are TRBV5-1 and TRBJ2-3; TCRdb's D call of TRBD2 is untestable without DNA. The CDR3 consists of 20 residues. The germline V gene has CDR1 SGHRS and CDR2 YFSETQ. The CDR3 loop is CASSLALGLAGGPSTDTQYF.

The chain is built from TRBV5-5 and TRBJ1-5. Germline V lookup: CDR1 SGHKS, CDR2 YYEKEE (reference sequence). CDR3 size: 15 residues. The CDR3 loop is CASSSGPTTGQPQHF.

The chain employs TRBV14 and TRBJ1-1; no DNA is available, so the TRBD1 call from TCRdb remains unchecked. CDR3 length: 12 residues. Germline V gene data show CDR1 as SGHDN and CDR2 as FVKESK. CDR3 region: CASSRDSNDAFF.

Here the CDR3 reads CSASRTGTGELFF. This chain uses TRBV20-1 with TRBJ2-2. Germline V lookup: CDR1 DFQATT, CDR2 SNEGSKA (reference sequence). The CDR3 contains 13 residues.

V is TRBV6-2 or TRBV6-3 and J is TRBJ1-5; checking the TCRdb D call of TRBD1 is not possible without DNA. This CDR3 has 20 amino acids. Germline V gene data show CDR1 as MNHEY and CDR2 as SVGEGT. The CDR3 spells CASSYSTFRRDRGWTQPQHF.

The CDR3 is CASSDRVANTGELFF. The genes are TRBV7-6 and TRBJ2-2; TCRdb reports TRBD1, a call that lacks DNA to check it against. The CDR3 loop spans 15 amino acids. CDR1 is SGHVS, CDR2 FNYEAQ, per germline.

The chain uses TRBV5-4 and TRBJ2-2; without DNA, the TCRdb call of TRBD2 cannot be checked. This CDR3 region has 15 residues. Germline CDR1 reads SGHNT; CDR2 reads YYREEE (reference sequence). The CDR3 reads CASSFSGGLTGELFF.

The V and J genes are TRBV24-1 and TRBJ1-1; with no DNA, the TCRdb D assignment of TRBD1 cannot be verified. Germline loops: CDR1 KGHDR, CDR2 SFDVKD. CDR3 length equals 13 residues. The CDR3 here is CATRDRGFGEAFF.

The J gene is TRBJ2-5, the V gene TRBV20-1; checking the TCRdb D call of TRBD1 is not possible without DNA. Germline V CDR1 and CDR2: DFQATT, SNEGSKA (reference sequence). CDR3 size: 18 residues. The CDR3 sequence: CSATQDGDRPLGPGTQYF.

V and J are TRBV27 and TRBJ1-2. The CDR3 loop spans 14 amino acids. Germline V gives CDR1 MNHEY, CDR2 SMNVEV (reference sequence). The CDR3 sequence: CASGNGVGWDGYTF.

The chain has TRBV20-1 and TRBJ2-1. CDR1 DFQATT and CDR2 SNEGSKA come from the germline V gene (reference sequence). The CDR3 sequence is 15 residues long. The CDR3 spells CSARSLAKLYNEQFF.

This sequence joins TRBV9 and TRBJ2-3; absent DNA, TCRdb's TRBD1 call cannot be checked. The CDR3 is 15 residues long. Germline CDR1 SGDLS, CDR2 YYNGEE. CDR3 amino acids: CASTLQGAGADTQYF.

This chain links TRBV20-1 with TRBJ2-5; the D gene TCRdb calls, TRBD1, cannot be checked with no DNA. Germline loops: CDR1 DFQATT, CDR2 SNEGSKA (reference sequence). The CDR3 extends over 15 amino acids. The CDR3 loop reads CSARDWDSRRETQYF.

V gene TRBV6-4 combines with J gene TRBJ2-2. Per the germline V gene, CDR1 is MRHNA and CDR2 is SNTAGT. The CDR3 length is 14 residues. The CDR3 reads CASKMTSSPGELFF.

V gene TRBV28 combines with J gene TRBJ2-7; TCRdb returns TRBD1, unconfirmable since there is no DNA. Germline V gene lookup returns CDR1 MDHEN and CDR2 SYDVKM. This CDR3 is built from 13 residues. The CDR3 reads CARRGDRRYEQYF.